This T cell receptor beta chain was sequenced for a study of cytotoxic CD8 clonotypes in ibrutinib-treated CLL. Study in general: The study included 11 to 12 relapsed/refractory and 15 treatment-naive patients; 17 to 18 had IGHV unmutated disease. Responses: around 24 partial, 2 complete; after median around 64 months, roughly 14 stayed remitted, roughly 12 progressed. The study, taken as a whole, reports: Upon ibrutinib response clonality rose, and upon progression it fell back toward baseline.

On this clone itself: What it binds is not known.

For TCR beta libraries, roughly 2 micrograms of genomic DNA were obtained from cryopreserved PBMCs. This CDR3 contains 14 residues. Germline CDR1 SGHVS, CDR2 FQNEAQ. V dropped 0 bases and J dropped 4 bases, with 10 bases sitting between them. Clones were sequenced by immunoSEQ multiplex PCR, and TCRdb holds only the in-frame ones, with some missing. The repertoire holds approximately 200,000 clones, with about two thirds as singletons. The chain has TRBV7-8 and TRBJ2-7; D possibly corresponds to TRBD2 (6 bases). The sample in question was PBMCs, obtained after 24 months of ibrutinib treatment. The receptor was derived from a human donor with chronic lymphocytic leukemia. The CDR3 loop is CASSLALLAYEQYF. DNA for the CDR3: TGTGCCAGCAGCTTAGCCTTACTAGCATACGAGCAGTACTTC.